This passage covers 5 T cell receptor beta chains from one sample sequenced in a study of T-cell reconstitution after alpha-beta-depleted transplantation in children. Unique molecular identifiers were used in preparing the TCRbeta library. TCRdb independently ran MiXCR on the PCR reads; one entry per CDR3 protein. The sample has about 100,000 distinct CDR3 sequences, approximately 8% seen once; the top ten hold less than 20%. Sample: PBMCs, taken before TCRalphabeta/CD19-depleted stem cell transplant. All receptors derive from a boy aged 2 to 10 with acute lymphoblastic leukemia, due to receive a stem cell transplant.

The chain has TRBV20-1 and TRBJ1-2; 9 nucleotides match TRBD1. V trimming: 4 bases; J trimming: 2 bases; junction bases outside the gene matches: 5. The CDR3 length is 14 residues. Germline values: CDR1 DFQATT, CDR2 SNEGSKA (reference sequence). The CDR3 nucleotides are TGCAGTGCTAAACAGGGGGCCCCAAACTATGGCTACACCTTC. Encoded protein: CSAKQGAPNYGYTF.

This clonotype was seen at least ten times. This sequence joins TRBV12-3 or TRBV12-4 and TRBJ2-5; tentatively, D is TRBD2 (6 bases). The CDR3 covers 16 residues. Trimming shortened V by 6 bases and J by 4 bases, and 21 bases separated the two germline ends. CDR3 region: CASSPLPGVTRETQYF. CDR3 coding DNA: TGTGCCAGCAGCCCCCTTCCGGGGGTCACTCGAGAGACCCAGTACTTC.

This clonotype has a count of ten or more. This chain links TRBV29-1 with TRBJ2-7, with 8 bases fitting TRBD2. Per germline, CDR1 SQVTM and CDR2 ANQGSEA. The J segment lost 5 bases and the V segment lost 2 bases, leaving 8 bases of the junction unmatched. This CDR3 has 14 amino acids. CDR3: CSVELASGLHEQYF. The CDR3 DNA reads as TGCAGCGTTGAACTGGCTAGCGGGCTCCACGAGCAGTACTTC.

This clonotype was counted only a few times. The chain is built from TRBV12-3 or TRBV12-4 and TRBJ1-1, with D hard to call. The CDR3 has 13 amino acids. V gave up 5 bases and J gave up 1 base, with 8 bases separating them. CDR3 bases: TGTGCCAGCAGTCCGGGCCCGAACACTGAAGCTTTCTTT. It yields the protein CASSPGPNTEAFF.

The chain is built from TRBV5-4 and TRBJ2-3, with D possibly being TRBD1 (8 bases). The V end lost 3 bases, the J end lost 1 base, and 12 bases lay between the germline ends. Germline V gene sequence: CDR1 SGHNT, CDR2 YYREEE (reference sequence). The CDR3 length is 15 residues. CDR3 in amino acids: CASSWGGQGTDTQYF. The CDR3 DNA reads TGTGCCAGCAGCTGGGGGGGACAGGGCACAGATACGCAGTATTTT.